This T cell receptor beta chain was identified in a study of cytomegalovirus exposure and HLA in healthy donors listed by TCRdb under 2017. Context from the whole study: An earlier analysis of 587 of the donors reported over 250 Gb of sequence data and 95 million to 120 million unique TCR beta sequences obtained from about 170 million T cells. Roughly 300 gigabases of sequencing data and approximately 85 million unique TCR sequences were included in an early release covering 500 to 750 HLA-typed donors. Of the 300 to 500 genotyped donors, 75% to 85% were placed in the genetic ancestry cluster associated with self-reported Caucasian donors. The aim of the study was to test whether cataloging public T cell receptors could identify signatures of past pathogen exposure. Using immunosequencing, the study profiled T cell repertoires from around 680 subjects and related those repertoires to cytomegalovirus serostatus. In addition to the first cohort of hundreds of subjects, a separate validation cohort of 120 different subjects was used. High-throughput TCR immunosequencing, statistical association of individual TCRs with disease status, and machine learning were combined to predict cytomegalovirus infection status. To study patterns of TCR occurrence, a later analysis re-analyzed previously published TCR beta repertoires from just over 650 donors and added high-resolution HLA genotyping. Rather than drawing on any new phenotypic data, the later analysis identified candidate immune exposures from TCR beta sequences and the way those sequences occurred across donors. To decide whether each TCR beta V gene segment behaved as functional or pseudogenic, an earlier analysis of some 570 of the donors relied on high-throughput TCR beta sequencing. Donor age, sex, ethnicity and CMV serostatus were collected together with the repertoire data. A later genetic analysis used genome-wide SNP genotypes for about 60% of the roughly 670 donors, treating that subset as a discovery cohort. All discovery cohort repertoires had been generated on a single sequencing platform. Class I and class II HLA loci were covered by the typing at four-digit resolution. Typing coverage differed by locus: A, B, C, DRB1 and DQB1 were typed in roughly 620-640 donors, DQA1 in about 500, DPA1 in approximately 610, and DPB1 in around 440. Four to six DR-DQ haplotypes were handled as single units for association and clustering because linkage in the cohort was strong. Among some 400 genotyped donors of the cohort, an average of approximately 220,000 unique TCR beta nucleotide sequences was sequenced per donor, of which about 18% were non-productive. General conclusions and limits of the study: Over 15 rarely observed V segments, including chromosome 9 orphons, were excluded from the earlier analysis of almost 600 of the donors because counts were too low. Cytomegalovirus status was reported to be diagnosed by the classifier with high specificity and sensitivity in both the original and validation cohorts. An association between a missense DCLRE1C variant and V-gene and J-gene trimming of TCR beta chains was found in a later genetic analysis and replicated in an independent cohort. When HLA alleles, especially DR and DQ, strongly co-occurred, TCR associations were difficult to assign to individual alleles. According to a later genetic analysis, donors in an Asian-associated ancestry cluster had fewer N-insertions in productive TCRs than the approximately 650-donor mean. Specific HLA alleles were associated with 18,000 or so TCR beta sequences at a false discovery rate of 0.05 in a later analysis. In a later analysis, TCR association rates were found to vary across HLA loci, with the most associated TCRs seen for DRB1 alleles and the fewest for HLA-C alleles. Because some donors lacked HLA typing at each locus, the association tests relied only on the typed subset. Most CMV-associated TCR beta chains appeared to be HLA-restricted in a later analysis, and the HLA associations seemed to be driven largely by CMV exposure. A further reported finding was that TCR beta sequences accurately predicted the HLA-A and HLA-B alleles for most subjects in the first cohort. In an earlier analysis of about 600 of the donors, most TCR beta V segments appeared in productive rearrangements about 87% or about 30% of the time, broadly matching IMGT annotations. It was suggested by the authors that the approach could potentially be generalized to other disease states and immunological phenotypes. In this cohort, only TCR beta chains were sequenced, and detectable features were limited by the absence of alpha or paired-chain data. In vitro tests confirmed that a few of the cytomegalovirus-associated TCR beta chains recognize cytomegalovirus antigens. Immune exposure information for the cohort was limited to CMV serostatus. A cluster of highly shared sequence variants was judged likely to represent a technical artifact of the sequencing pipeline. In the study, some 160 TCR beta chains were listed as associated with cytomegalovirus. Correlated functional status among segregating V segments might reflect linkage disequilibrium, but an unknown experimental factor could not be ruled out. Some IMGT-functional V segments, including TRBV6-2 and TRBV6-3, could not be distinguished by the 87-base-pair reads and were therefore excluded. A later analysis found that HLA-associated TCR beta chains were more clonally expanded and had lower generation probabilities than equally common non-associated chains. Roughly uniform sequencing depth across donors was assumed in presence/absence analyses, although this assumption may not hold. Several of the top co-occurrence clusters appeared to be linked to parvovirus B19, influenza, CMV and Epstein-Barr virus, according to a later analysis. Most TCR sequences were seen in very few donors, while some public TCRs were found in many individuals.

This clone is a singleton in its sample. Its recognized antigen is unknown. No much larger clone exists at a distance of one base, and base qualities are not known. The cohort was made up of 666 healthy bone marrow donors. At the time of sampling, all cohort members were nominally healthy, though unrecorded immune exposures were likely present. The donor tested CMV seronegative, placing the donor among the 352 seronegative members of the cohort. A peripheral blood sample was collected from each donor, and TCR beta sequencing was performed on peripheral blood mononuclear cells. Genomic DNA extraction from the blood cell samples was performed with the Qiagen DNeasy Blood Extraction Kit. Compared with germline, V lacks 4 bases and J lacks 7 bases; bases without a gene match: 12. The CDR3 measures 16 amino acids from cysteine to phenylalanine. Here the CDR3 DNA is all that survives: 48 bases in frame from base 1. As encoded in the germline V gene, CDR1 is SGDLS while CDR2 is YYNGEE.

Library generation was performed with the immunoSEQ multiplex PCR assay. A mixture of 60 forward primers for TCR Vbeta segments and 13 reverse primers for TCR Jbeta segments was used in the multiplex PCR. The CDR3 region of rearranged TCR beta genes was amplified from genomic DNA with a multiplex PCR assay. The amplified TCR beta libraries were sequenced on the Illumina HiSeq System as 87-base-pair reads. On the study's bioinformatics: A later analysis counted 75 million to 100 million unique TCR beta chains across the 670 or so repertoires, and around 9.9 million of these chains were shared by at least two donors. To remove PCR and sequencing errors, raw reads were error-corrected and collapsed into unique sequences using a nearest-neighbor algorithm that merged closely related sequences. Alignment of CDR3 sequences to IMGT reference sequences was used to assign V, D and J gene segments. For a sequence to be retained, a match of at least six nucleotides to both a V gene segment and a J gene segment was required. A rearrangement counted as productive if the CDR3 had no stop codons and remained in frame with V and J, and every other rearrangement counted as non-productive. CDR3 was defined by IMGT convention, running from the second conserved V-encoded cysteine to the conserved J-encoded phenylalanine. The earlier analysis of about 560 of the donors excluded any sequence lacking an unambiguous match to a single V gene segment. In an earlier analysis of approximately 560 of the donors, a V segment was called functional when productive rearrangements were above 56.7%, and segregating when the standard deviation between donors exceeded 5%. A statistical classification framework was developed to diagnose cytomegalovirus status using the catalog of TCR beta chain sequences. In a later analysis, TCR nucleotide sequences were compared against IMGT/GENE-DB human TR gene sequences so that V and J genes could be assigned. Using the TCRdist pipeline, a later analysis assigned CDR3 sequences along with most-parsimonious VDJ recombination scenarios. A later analysis defined each TCR beta chain by its CDR3 amino acid sequence plus V-gene family, and excluded reads lacking a unique V-gene family. As a way to deal with suspected cross-contamination and a sequencing artifact, a later analysis dropped more than 500 nucleotide sequences that were highly shared and had low generation probability. In a later analysis, a clonal expansion index was calculated for each public chain from normalized within-repertoire ranks of inferred template counts. Generation probabilities in a later analysis came from a VDJ recombination model fitted to out-of-frame rearrangements, and those results were checked against IGoR. In a later analysis, TCR-TCR, TCR-HLA and TCR-CMV co-occurrence was scored with hypergeometric tests, and a repertoire-size bias correction was applied to TCR pairs. To estimate false discovery rates, a later analysis permuted the HLA or CMV assignments 20 times. In a later analysis, co-occurring TCRs were grouped using DBSCAN, with TCRdist sequence similarity added in when clustering inside HLA-allele-positive subsets. Repertoires with fewer than 30,000 or more than 120,000 public chains were left out of co-occurrence clustering, as were roughly five repertoires with anomalous nucleotide sharing. TCRdb retrieved this table from immuneACCESS and kept in-frame rearrangements only. Not all clones are present; in checked studies, unresolved V genes account for under half, and no reason is known for the remainder. The DNA was the basis for D and trimming; V, J and clone size are from that table. For this sample the table gives 100,000 to 150,000 clones, of which approximately 85% were detected only once. The ten largest clonotypes hold roughly 1.8% of the sample.

The sample was PBMCs. The sequence was collected from a boy between 10 and 17 years old in good health and CMV-seronegative. The V and J segments used are TRBV9 and TRBJ2-3; 10 central nucleotides agree with TRBD2. The DNA sequence follows: TGTGCCAGCAGCCCAGGCCGGGGGACTAGCGTACATACGCAGTATTTT. Its protein is CASSPGRGTSVHTQYF.